A selection of T cell receptor beta chains follows, all from one sample in a study of T-cell reconstitution after alpha-beta-depleted transplantation in children. MiXCR, run by TCRdb on the PCR reads, gives a single entry per CDR3 protein. The sample includes around 230,000 distinct CDR3 sequences, approximately 19% seen only once; the top ten take 35% to 50%. The sequencing used PBMCs, mostly from graft donor cells, collected 360 days after TCRalphabeta/CD19-depleted stem cell transplant. Source of these receptors: a male patient aged 2-15 years who had a stem cell transplant for acute lymphoblastic leukemia, so the T cells may come from the graft donor. Each CDR3 is given with its conserved first and last residue. Fields, in order: clone size, V gene, D gene, J gene, CDR3 DNA, CDR3 protein. D genes are given only for firm matches. For some rows the clone size is stated as once, few or many, or as a class when expanded; others skip it.

NA,TRBV3-1,NA,TRBJ2-1,TGTGCCAGCAGCTTACAGGGATACTCCTACAATGAGCAGTTCTTC,CASSLQGYSYNEQFF
NA,TRBV7-7,TRBD2,TRBJ2-5,TGTGCCAGCAGCTTGGGACTAGCGGGAGGGTATGAGACCCAGTACTTC,CASSLGLAGGYETQYF
NA,TRBV7-8,TRBD2,TRBJ2-5,TGTGCCAGCAGCTTAGAATCACTAGCGGGACCCGCCCGGGAGACCCAGTACTTC,CASSLESLAGPARETQYF
few,TRBV12-3/TRBV12-4,NA,TRBJ2-1,TGTGCCAGCAGTTTCAAAGTTAGACAGATTGTGGATTCCTCCTACAATGAGCAGTTCTTC,CASSFKVRQIVDSSYNEQFF
NA,TRBV10-3,NA,TRBJ2-1,TGTGCCATCAGTGTTGCAGGTAGCCGGTACAATGAGCAGTTCTTC,CAISVAGSRYNEQFF
NA,TRBV29-1,TRBD2,TRBJ2-7,TGCAGCGCCGTACTAGCGGAGGATTACGAGCAGTACTTC,CSAVLAEDYEQYF
NA,TRBV10-3,NA,TRBJ2-5,TGTGCCATCAGTGAGGCGGCGCCTCCGGAGACCCAGTACTTC,CAISEAAPPETQYF
NA,TRBV12-3/TRBV12-4,TRBD1,TRBJ2-1,TGTGCCAGCAGTTCCTGGGACAGGGCCTACAATGAGCAGTTCTTC,CASSSWDRAYNEQFF
NA,TRBV7-8,NA,TRBJ1-1,TGTGCCAGCAGCTTTAGTCAGAGGGAAACTGAAGCTTTCTTT,CASSFSQRETEAFF
many,TRBV6-6,NA,TRBJ2-2,TGTGCCAGCAGTCCTGGAACGACCGGGGAGCTGTTTTTT,CASSPGTTGELFF
few,TRBV24-1,NA,TRBJ2-2,TGTGCCACCAGTGCCCACTTAAGGAACAGGGCTTATTTCACCGGGGAGCTGTTTTTT,CATSAHLRNRAYFTGELFF
few,TRBV7-2,TRBD1,TRBJ2-3,TGTGCCAGCAGCCCGAGGCCAGGACAGGTCTTTCCAGATACGCAGTATTTT,CASSPRPGQVFPDTQYF
NA,TRBV12-3/TRBV12-4,NA,TRBJ2-1,TGTGCCAGCAGTTCCCGGCTGGTAGGTGGATCCGACGAGCAGTTCTTC,CASSSRLVGGSDEQFF
few,TRBV4-1,NA,TRBJ2-5,TGCGCCAGCAGCCAAGCGGGACTTCAGTACCAAGAGACCCAGTACTTC,CASSQAGLQYQETQYF
NA,TRBV4-2,TRBD1,TRBJ1-5,TGTGCCAGCAGCCAGGGACAGGGGGTCAGTCAGCCCCAGCATTTT,CASSQGQGVSQPQHF
few,TRBV7-6,TRBD1,TRBJ2-3,TGTGCCAGCAGCTTAAAGGAGGTCGGGACAGGGGGCACAGATACGCAGTATTTT,CASSLKEVGTGGTDTQYF
NA,TRBV7-9,NA,TRBJ1-6,TGTGCCAGCAGCGCCAGGCAGGTGAATTCACCCCTCCACTTT,CASSARQVNSPLHF
few,TRBV29-1,TRBD2,TRBJ2-5,TGCAGCGTTGGGACTAGGTTACAAGAGACCCAGTACTTC,CSVGTRLQETQYF
few,TRBV12-3/TRBV12-4,TRBD1,TRBJ1-3,TGTGCCAGCAGTTCCACGGACAGGACTGGAAACACCATATATTTT,CASSSTDRTGNTIYF
NA,TRBV5-6,TRBD2,TRBJ2-1,TGTGCCAGCAGCTTGATTCTAGCGGGGTTTTTCTCCTACAATGAGCAGTTCTTC,CASSLILAGFFSYNEQFF
NA,TRBV2,NA,TRBJ2-5,TGTGCCAGCAGTGAGGGCGGGGGCCATGAGACCCAGTACTTC,CASSEGGGHETQYF
NA,TRBV11-2,TRBD1,TRBJ2-3,TGTGCCAGCAGCTTGGATAAGACAGGGGTTATTCAGTATTTT,CASSLDKTGVIQYF
NA,TRBV7-2,TRBD1,TRBJ2-3,TGTGCCAGCAGCCGACAGGGGGCTGATACGCAGTATTTT,CASSRQGADTQYF
NA,TRBV29-1,TRBD1,TRBJ2-7,TGCAGCGTTGAGGGACAGGGAGGGAGTCCGTACTTC,CSVEGQGGSPYF